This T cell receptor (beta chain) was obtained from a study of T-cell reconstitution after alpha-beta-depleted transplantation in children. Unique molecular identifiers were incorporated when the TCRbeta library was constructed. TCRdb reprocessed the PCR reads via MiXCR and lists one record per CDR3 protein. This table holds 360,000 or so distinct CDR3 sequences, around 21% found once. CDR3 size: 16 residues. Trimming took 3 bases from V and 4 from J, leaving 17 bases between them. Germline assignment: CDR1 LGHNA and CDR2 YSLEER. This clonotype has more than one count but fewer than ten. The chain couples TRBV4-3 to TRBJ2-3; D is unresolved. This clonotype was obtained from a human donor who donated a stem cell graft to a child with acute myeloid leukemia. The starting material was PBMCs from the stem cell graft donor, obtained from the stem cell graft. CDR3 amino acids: CASSHRTPAASDTQYF. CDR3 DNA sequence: TGCGCCAGCAGCCATCGGACCCCTGCCGCCTCAGATACGCAGTATTTT.